The count of the clone carrying this T cell receptor (beta chain) is one. Its matching antigen is unknown. This record comes from a study of B cell selection in AIRE deficiency. Regulatory T cells were sorted as CD4+CD25hiCD127low/negative. Profiled with immunoSEQ multiplex PCR; TCRdb holds only in-frame clones, not every one. The data contain about 18,000 clones, about 93% of them singletons. Findings of the study overall: Approximately 32% of healthy-donor shared Treg TCRbeta sequences appeared in patient Tconv cells. Only about 10% of over 3,000 shared Treg sequences were patient-specific; about 33% healthy-specific. Shared Treg sequences were biased toward short CDR3s with few non-templated nucleotide insertions.

This CDR3 has 16 residues. Trimming cost V 2 bases and J 3 bases, with 14 bases left between them. Germline loops: CDR1 SGHRS, CDR2 YFSETQ. The specimen sequenced was CD4+CD25+ Tregs sorted from PBMCs. The chain employs TRBV5-1 and TRBJ2-2; perhaps TRBD1 as D (5 bases). The clonotype was recovered from a human donor in good health. The CDR3 spells CASSLFPAGHTGELFF. The CDR3 DNA sequence: TGCGCCAGCAGCTTATTTCCAGCAGGGCACACCGGGGAGCTGTTTTTT.